This T cell receptor (beta chain) was sequenced in a study of blood T cell repertoires in COVID-19. The method was immunoSEQ multiplex PCR; TCRdb's version includes in-frame clones alone and lacks a portion of them. The sample has about 170,000 clones; roughly 88% are singletons. Patients in Seattle were enrolled during active infection, then followed longitudinally. Germline values: CDR1 LNHDA, CDR2 SQIVND (reference sequence). Trimming left V 7 bases short and J 0 bases short, with 19 bases between. CDR3 size: 16 residues. This clone was detected once. Input material: peripheral blood. The chain uses TRBV19 and TRBJ2-7; no firm D call. This receptor was taken from a man younger than 35 with COVID-19, enrolled during active disease. The CDR3 DNA reads as TGTGCCAGTACCAGAGACGGAGCGTTGAGCTCCTACGAGCAGTACTTC. Translating gives CASTRDGALSSYEQYF. Full variable domain (rest looked up from reference TRBV19 and TRBJ2-7): DGGITQSPKYLFRKEGQNVTLSCEQNLNHDAMYWYRQDPGQGLRLIYYSQIVNDFQKGDIAEGYSVSREKKESFPLTVTSAQKNPTAFYLCASTRDGALSSYEQYFGPGTRLTVT.